Below, 27 T cell receptor beta chains from the same sample are listed, as sequenced in a study of spatial heterogeneity in lung cancer. General study findings and limits: Within tumors, counts of expanded alpha and beta TCRs tracked tumor mutation counts.

Time point reported: sample taken at primary tumor resection. Via MiXCR, TCRdb re-called the 5' RACE reads, giving one row per CDR3 protein. The data hold roughly 3,400 distinct CDR3 sequences, with under 45% observed a single time. Which antigens these TCRs recognize remains unknown. Sequencing used lung tumor tissue, obtained at surgery. The origin of the receptors is a female donor with early-stage non-small cell lung cancer.

This clonotype has only a few counts. V usage is TRBV6-6 and J usage is TRBJ2-1; possibly TRBD2 for D (5 bases). The CDR3 extends over 15 amino acids. The germline V gene has CDR1 MNHNY and CDR2 SVGAGI (reference sequence). Deletions cut 6 bases from V and 0 bases from J, with 12 bases between. The CDR3 loop is CASRAPSPSYNEQFF. In DNA, the CDR3 is TGTGCCAGCAGAGCTCCTAGCCCCTCCTACAATGAGCAGTTCTTC.

The chain has TRBV27 and TRBJ2-5, with 10 nucleotides matching TRBD1. J gave up 13 bases and V 6 bases, and 11 bases lay outside the gene matches. The CDR3 has 13 residues. Germline V gene sequence: CDR1 MNHEY, CDR2 SMNVEV (reference sequence). Written as DNA, the CDR3 is TGTGCCAGCAGATCCGGGACAGGGGTTGCGAGGTACTTC. Its protein product is CASRSGTGVARYF.

This clonotype is classed as large (0.1 to 1%). The chain uses TRBV7-2 and TRBJ2-7; D is undetermined. The CDR3 has 14 residues. Germline lookup yields CDR1 SGHTA and CDR2 FQGNSA. V was pared by 0 bases and J by 0 bases, with 6 bases between. CDR3 nucleotide sequence: TGTGCCAGCAGCTTAGCGCTTAGCTCCTACGAGCAGTACTTC. It specifies CASSLALSSYEQYF.

This clonotype has more than one count but fewer than ten. The rearrangement joins TRBV3-1 to TRBJ2-3; D not resolved. The V gene lost 5 bases and the J gene lost 0 bases, with 12 bases spanning the gap. Germline-derived CDR1 and CDR2 are LGHDT and YNNKEL (reference sequence). The CDR3 length is 15 residues. CDR3 coding DNA: TGTGCCAGCAGCTTAAGGATCGCTAGCACAGATACGCAGTATTTT. Translated, it gives CASSLRIASTDTQYF.

Judged by abundance, this clonotype is medium-sized (0.01 to 0.1%). This chain joins TRBV3-1 and TRBJ2-1; 8 positions agree with TRBD2. V lost 0 bases, J lost 6 bases, and 4 bases stayed unmatched. The CDR3 is 15 amino acids. CDR1 and CDR2 from the germline V gene are LGHDT and YNNKEL (reference sequence). CDR3 protein: CASSQETGGPNEQFF. As DNA, the CDR3 is TGTGCCAGCAGCCAAGAGACGGGAGGGCCCAATGAGCAGTTCTTC.

The chain joins TRBV20-1 to TRBJ2-3, with D possibly being TRBD1 or TRBD2 (5 bases each). Trimming cost V 5 bases and J 7 bases, with 13 bases left between them. Germline V lookup: CDR1 DFQATT, CDR2 SNEGSKA (reference sequence). The CDR3 length is 12 residues. The CDR3 nucleotides are TGCAGTGCTGGACCCGGGGCAAATACGCAGTATTTT. As protein: CSAGPGANTQYF.

By share, this clonotype counts as medium-sized. The chain employs TRBV6-6 and TRBJ2-7; 8 positions match TRBD1. From germline, CDR1 is MNHNY and CDR2 SVGAGI (reference sequence). CDR3 length: 13 residues. Trimming cost V 7 bases and J 7 bases; bases outside gene matches: 9. CDR3 in amino acids: CASTSDRAGEQYF. CDR3 sequence (DNA): TGTGCCAGCACCTCGGACAGGGCGGGAGAGCAGTACTTC.

DNA of the CDR3: TGCGCCAGCAGCCCGGAGAACGGCAGGGGAGAGCAGTACTTC. Its translation is CASSPENGRGEQYF. The chain is built from TRBV4-1 and TRBJ2-7; tentatively, D is TRBD1 (6 bases). The CDR3 is made up of 14 amino acids. Trimming removed 4 bases at V and 7 bases at J, with 17 bases between. Germline CDR1 reads MGHRA; CDR2 reads YSYEKL.

This chain uses TRBV5-4 with TRBJ2-2; 9 positions match TRBD2. V shed 5 bases, J shed 3 bases, and the junction held 8 bases outside the gene matches. The CDR3 runs 16 residues. The germline V gene has CDR1 SGHNT and CDR2 YYREEE (reference sequence). CDR3 loop: CASRRSAGGYTGELFF. The CDR3 DNA sequence: TGTGCCAGCAGACGCTCGGCGGGAGGGTACACCGGGGAGCTGTTTTTT.

By frequency in the sample, this clonotype is large. The J gene is TRBJ2-5, the V gene TRBV5-1; D is unclear. Per the germline V gene, CDR1 is SGHRS and CDR2 is YFSETQ. This CDR3 spans 12 amino acids. The V end was cut by 0 bases, the J end by 4 bases, with 4 bases between. The CDR3 region is CASSLGAETQYF. In DNA form, the CDR3 reads TGCGCCAGCAGCTTGGGGGCAGAGACCCAGTACTTC. The complete variable domain, with remaining parts taken from reference TRBV5-1 and TRBJ2-5, reads KAGVTQTPRYLIKTRGQQVTLSCSPISGHRSVSWYQQTPGQGLQFLFEYFSETQRNKGNFPGRFSGRQFSNSRSEMNVSTLELGDSALYLCASSLGAETQYFGPGTRLLVL.

The chain combines TRBV9 with TRBJ2-1; 7 nucleotides match TRBD2. The CDR3 has 16 residues. V was clipped by 0 bases and J by 4 bases; unmatched bases: 7. In germline, CDR1 is SGDLS, CDR2 YYNGEE. The CDR3 protein is CASSVDGASGYNEQFF. The CDR3 DNA reads as TGTGCCAGCAGCGTAGATGGGGCTAGCGGATACAATGAGCAGTTCTTC. Variable domain in full (rest from reference TRBV9 and TRBJ2-1): DSGVTQTPKHLITATGQRVTLRCSPRSGDLSVYWYQQSLDQGLQFLIQYYNGEERAKGNILERFSAQQFPDLHSELNLSSLELGDSALYFCASSVDGASGYNEQFFGPGTRLTVL.

In its sample, this clonotype is medium-sized. The chain is built from TRBV10-3 and TRBJ2-5, with a possible D match to TRBD1 (6 bases). The length of the CDR3 is 12 residues. Germline loops: CDR1 ENHRY, CDR2 SYGVKD. Trimming cost V 6 bases and J 4 bases, with 9 bases left between them. The CDR3 reads CAISIQGETQYF. CDR3 in DNA: TGTGCCATCAGCATACAGGGAGAGACCCAGTACTTC.

By its share, this clonotype is medium-sized (0.01 to 0.1%). The V call is TRBV12-3 or TRBV12-4, the J call TRBJ2-7, with a weak D call TRBD1 (5 bases). This CDR3 has 11 residues. V gave up 6 bases and J gave up 6 bases, with 9 bases separating them. CDR3 loop: CASSQGPEQYF. In DNA form, the CDR3 reads TGTGCCAGCAGCCAGGGTCCCGAGCAGTACTTC.

This clonotype has a handful of counts. The V call is TRBV10-3, the J call TRBJ2-4; D may be TRBD2 (5 bases). CDR3 length: 16 amino acids. The V gene's germline CDR1 is ENHRY and CDR2 SYGVKD. The germline V and J ends were trimmed by 0 bases and 2 bases, with 11 bases remaining between them. CDR3 DNA sequence: TGTGCCATCAGTGAGTCGATGGCGGGTTCCAAAAACATTCAGTACTTC. Encoded protein: CAISESMAGSKNIQYF.

This chain joins TRBV12-3 or TRBV12-4 and TRBJ2-7, with D possibly called TRBD1 or TRBD2 (5 bases each). V was cut by 3 bases and J by 1 base, with 16 bases left in between. There are 16 residues in the CDR3. CDR3 sequence reads: CASSFRQRGRSYEQYF. CDR3 coding DNA: TGTGCCAGCAGTTTCCGGCAACGGGGACGTTCCTACGAGCAGTACTTC.

By share, this clonotype counts as large. This rearrangement joins TRBV12-3 or TRBV12-4 to TRBJ2-2; possibly TRBD1 or TRBD2 for D (5 bases each). The V end lost 6 bases, the J end lost 0 bases, and 17 bases lay between the germline ends. This CDR3 is 17 amino acids long. The CDR3 sequence: CASRQLITGPNTGELFF. For the CDR3, the DNA is TGTGCCAGCAGACAACTTATCACGGGACCGAACACCGGGGAGCTGTTTTTT.

This clonotype is medium-sized by share. The rearrangement links TRBV20-1 to TRBJ2-7; D remains ambiguous. V was cut by 6 bases and J by 3 bases, with 15 bases left in between. In germline, CDR1 is DFQATT, CDR2 SNEGSKA (reference sequence). CDR3 length equals 13 residues. CDR3 sequence (DNA): TGCAGTGCCAAGGCAGGTATTATCTACGAGCAGTACTTC. It translates to CSAKAGIIYEQYF.

Judged by abundance, this clonotype is large. V and J are TRBV14 and TRBJ2-1; D may be TRBD2 (5 bases). This CDR3 contains 14 residues. The V end lost 5 bases, the J end lost 7 bases, and 15 bases lay between the germline ends. Germline V gene data show CDR1 as SGHDN and CDR2 as FVKESK. This CDR3 reads CASSGRGQANEQFF. Written as DNA, the CDR3 is TGTGCCAGCAGCGGGCGAGGGCAAGCGAATGAGCAGTTCTTC.

This clonotype occurred a few times. The V call is TRBV19, the J call TRBJ2-3; D may be TRBD1 (6 bases). The germline gives CDR1 LNHDA, CDR2 SQIVND (reference sequence). The CDR3 loop spans 14 amino acids. Trimming took 3 bases from V and 0 from J, leaving 7 bases between them. The CDR3 reads CASSIQGSTDTQYF. As DNA, the CDR3 is TGTGCCAGTAGTATCCAGGGGAGCACAGATACGCAGTATTTT.

This clonotype is medium-sized by share. Here the CDR3 reads CASSTPYEQYF. CDR3 coding DNA: TGTGCCAGCAGCACACCCTACGAGCAGTACTTC. The chain carries TRBV27 and TRBJ2-7; D not resolved. V was trimmed by 6 bases and J by 2 bases, leaving 5 bases between them. The CDR3 has 11 amino acids. From germline, CDR1 is MNHEY and CDR2 SMNVEV (reference sequence).

The chain couples TRBV7-2 to TRBJ2-3, with D possibly matching TRBD2 (6 bases). Trimming took 0 bases from V and 4 from J, leaving 14 bases between them. This CDR3 is built from 16 residues. The germline gives CDR1 SGHTA, CDR2 FQGNSA. The DNA of the CDR3 is TGTGCCAGCAGCTTAGCCCCGGGACTTGGCCCAGATACGCAGTATTTT. The encoded protein is CASSLAPGLGPDTQYF.

This clonotype occurred a few times. The rearrangement links TRBV5-6 to TRBJ2-7, with D possibly being TRBD1 (5 bases). Trimming shortened V by 0 bases and J by 2 bases, and 12 bases separated the two germline ends. This CDR3 has 15 residues. Germline V gene data show CDR1 as SGHDT and CDR2 as YYEEEE. The CDR3 region is CASSLAQGVAYEQYF. The CDR3 region has the DNA TGTGCCAGCAGCTTGGCGCAGGGTGTAGCCTACGAGCAGTACTTC.

With respect to this clonotype: This could be a read error, since a much larger clone is one nucleotide away. The chain links TRBV2 to TRBJ2-7; TRBD1 might be the D (5 bases). The CDR3 is 16 residues long. Germline CDR1 is SNHLY and CDR2 is FYNNEI. Trimming removed 9 bases from V and 1 base from J, with 22 bases in between. Here the CDR3 reads CARGWGPIKDSYEQYF. Written as DNA, the CDR3 is TGTGCCAGAGGGTGGGGCCCTATTAAAGATTCCTACGAGCAGTACTTC.

This clonotype was counted between two and nine times. This CDR3 reads CASSVGSSGSTNEQFF. The CDR3 DNA is TGTGCCAGCAGCGTAGGGTCTAGCGGGAGCACCAATGAGCAGTTCTTC. This rearrangement joins TRBV9 to TRBJ2-1, with 10 bases lining up with TRBD2. Germline loops: CDR1 SGDLS, CDR2 YYNGEE. V was pared by 0 bases and J by 6 bases, with 6 bases of the junction left unmatched. CDR3 size: 16 residues.

V and J are TRBV5-1 and TRBJ2-7, with no clear D. Germline assignment: CDR1 SGHRS and CDR2 YFSETQ. This CDR3 spans 13 amino acids. Trimming cost V 1 base and J 5 bases, with 10 bases left between them. In nucleotides, the CDR3 is TGCGCCAGCAGCTTGACAAGGTTGGACGAGCAGTACTTC. It codes for CASSLTRLDEQYF.

The chain links TRBV5-4 to TRBJ2-1; TRBD2 aligns across 12 bases. Germline CDR1 SGHNT, CDR2 YYREEE (reference sequence). The CDR3 has 16 residues. V lost 1 base to trimming and J lost 7 bases; unmatched junction nucleotides: 6. The CDR3 DNA reads TGTGCCAGCAGCTTGCGCTCTAGCGGGGGGGTTAATGAGCAGTTCTTC. It is translated as CASSLRSSGGVNEQFF.

This clonotype is labeled medium-sized (0.01 to 0.1%). V is TRBV28 and J is TRBJ2-7, with 12 bases matching TRBD1. V lost 4 bases, J lost 5 bases, and 6 bases stayed unmatched. CDR3 length: 15 residues. The V gene's germline CDR1 is MDHEN and CDR2 SYDVKM. As DNA, the CDR3 is TGTGCCAGCAGTTCTGCCGGGACAGGGGGCAACGAGCAGTACTTC. Amino acid sequence: CASSSAGTGGNEQYF.